This entry lists 5 T cell receptor beta chains sequenced from one sample in a study of blood T cell repertoires in COVID-19. The method was immunoSEQ multiplex PCR; TCRdb's version includes in-frame clones alone and lacks a portion of them. The sample lists some 96,000 clones, around nine tenths occurring once. Sequencing used peripheral blood. The receptors were gathered from a man older than 75 with acute or convalescent COVID-19.

This CDR3 reads CAWSVGWAGNTEAFF. The CDR3 region has the DNA TGTGCCTGGAGTGTTGGTTGGGCAGGGAACACTGAAGCTTTCTTT. This chain links TRBV30 with TRBJ1-1; D ambiguous. This CDR3 contains 15 residues. V dropped 0 bases and J dropped 1 base, with 12 bases sitting between them. The germline gives CDR1 GTSNPN, CDR2 SVGIG (reference sequence).

V gene TRBV7-2 combines with J gene TRBJ2-1; TRBD2 matches at 7 bases. The CDR3 is 15 residues long. The germline V gene encodes CDR1 SGHTA and CDR2 FQGNSA. V gave up 5 bases and J gave up 4 bases; unmatched junction bases: 8. The CDR3 is CASSPFSGGYNEQFF. In DNA, the CDR3 is TGTGCCAGCAGCCCCTTCTCGGGAGGATACAATGAGCAGTTCTTC. Looking up the rest from reference TRBV7-2 and TRBJ2-1 gives the full variable domain: GAGVSQSPSNKVTEKGKDVELRCDPISGHTALYWYRQSLGQGLEFLIYFQGNSAPDKSGLPSDRFSAERTGGSVSTLTIQRTQQEDSAVYLCASSPFSGGYNEQFFGPGTRLTVL.

V and J are TRBV7-2 and TRBJ1-1, with a tentative D call TRBD1 (5 bases). Trimming pared 3 bases from V and 0 bases from J, leaving 8 bases between. This CDR3 comprises 14 residues. Germline V gene sequence: CDR1 SGHTA, CDR2 FQGNSA. CDR3 region: CASSFDRLNTEAFF. DNA for the CDR3: TGTGCCAGCAGCTTCGACAGATTGAACACTGAAGCTTTCTTT.

This chain links TRBV5-4 with TRBJ1-2; D perhaps matches TRBD1 (6 bases). The V gene lost 2 bases and the J gene lost 8 bases, with 13 bases spanning the gap. The CDR3 loop spans 13 amino acids. Germline V lookup: CDR1 SGHNT, CDR2 YYREEE (reference sequence). CDR3 sequence: CASSLATGRGYTF. DNA for the CDR3: TGTGCCAGCAGCTTAGCCACAGGGCGCGGCTACACCTTC.

This clone has only one observation. V usage is TRBV5-8 and J usage is TRBJ1-1, with a tentative D call TRBD1 (5 bases). Germline-derived CDR1 and CDR2 are SGHTS and YDEGEE. V was clipped by 1 base and J by 1 base, with 14 bases between them. This CDR3 has 16 residues. The CDR3 sequence is CASSLHWGEGNTEAFF. The CDR3 nucleotides read TGTGCCAGCAGCTTGCATTGGGGGGAGGGGAACACTGAAGCTTTCTTT.